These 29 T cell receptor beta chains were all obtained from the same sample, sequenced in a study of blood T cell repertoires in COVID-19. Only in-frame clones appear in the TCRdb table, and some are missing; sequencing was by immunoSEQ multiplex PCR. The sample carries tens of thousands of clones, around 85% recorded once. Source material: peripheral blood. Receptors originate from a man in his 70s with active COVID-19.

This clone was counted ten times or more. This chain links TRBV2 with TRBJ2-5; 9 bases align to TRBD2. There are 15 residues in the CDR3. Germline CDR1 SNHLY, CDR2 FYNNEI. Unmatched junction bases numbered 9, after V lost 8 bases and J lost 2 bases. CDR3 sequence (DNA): TGTGCCAGCTCTAGGTCTAGCGGGACGCAAGAGACCCAGTACTTC. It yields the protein CASSRSSGTQETQYF.

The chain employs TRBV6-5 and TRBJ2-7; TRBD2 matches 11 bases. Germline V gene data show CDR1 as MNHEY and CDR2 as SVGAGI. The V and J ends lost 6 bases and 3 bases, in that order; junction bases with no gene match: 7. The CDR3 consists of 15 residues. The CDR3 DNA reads TGTGCCAGCAGGAGGACTAGCGGGTTCAACTACGAGCAGTACTTC. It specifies CASRRTSGFNYEQYF.

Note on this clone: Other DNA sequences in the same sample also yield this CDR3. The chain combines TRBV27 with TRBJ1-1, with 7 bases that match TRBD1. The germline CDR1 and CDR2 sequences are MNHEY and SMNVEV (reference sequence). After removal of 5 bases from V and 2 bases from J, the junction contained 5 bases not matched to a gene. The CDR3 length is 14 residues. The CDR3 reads CASSPGTANTEAFF. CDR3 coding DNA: TGTGCCAGCAGTCCCGGGACAGCTAACACTGAAGCTTTCTTT.

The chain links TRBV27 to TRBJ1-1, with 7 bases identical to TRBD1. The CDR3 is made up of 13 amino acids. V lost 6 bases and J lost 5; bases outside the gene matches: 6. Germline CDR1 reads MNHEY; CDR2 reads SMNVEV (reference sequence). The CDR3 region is CASRMTGRTEAFF. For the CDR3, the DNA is TGTGCCAGCAGGATGACAGGGAGGACTGAAGCTTTCTTT.

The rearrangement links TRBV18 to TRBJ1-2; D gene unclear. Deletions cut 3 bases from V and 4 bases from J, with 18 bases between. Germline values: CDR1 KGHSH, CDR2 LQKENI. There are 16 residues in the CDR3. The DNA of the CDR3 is TGTGCCAGCTCACCCGGCTTGGAGGGCGCATCCTATGGCTACACCTTC. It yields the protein CASSPGLEGASYGYTF. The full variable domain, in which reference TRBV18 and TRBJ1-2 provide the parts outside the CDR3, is NAGVMQNPRHLVRRRGQEARLRCSPMKGHSHVYWYRQLPEEGLKFMVYLQKENIIDESGMPKERFSAEFPKEGPSILRIQQVVRGDSAAYFCASSPGLEGASYGYTFGSGTRLTVV.

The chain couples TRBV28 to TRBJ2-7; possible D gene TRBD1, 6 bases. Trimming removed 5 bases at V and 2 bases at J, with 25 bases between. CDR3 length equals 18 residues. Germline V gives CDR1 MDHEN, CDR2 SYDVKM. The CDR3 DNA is TGTGCCAGCAGTACGTATTACGATCAAGACAGGATAGCCTACGAGCAGTACTTC. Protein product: CASSTYYDQDRIAYEQYF.

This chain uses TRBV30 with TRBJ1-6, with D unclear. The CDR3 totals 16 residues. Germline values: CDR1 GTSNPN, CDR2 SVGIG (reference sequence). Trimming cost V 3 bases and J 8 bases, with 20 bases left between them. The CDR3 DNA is TGTGCCTGGAGAACCCAGGATAGCGCCCATGATTCACCCCTCCACTTT. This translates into CAWRTQDSAHDSPLHF.

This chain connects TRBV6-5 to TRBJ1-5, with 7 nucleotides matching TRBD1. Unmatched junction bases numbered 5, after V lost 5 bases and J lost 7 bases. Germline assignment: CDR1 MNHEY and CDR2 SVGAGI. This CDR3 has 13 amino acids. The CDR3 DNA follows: TGTGCCAGCAGTCCTTGGGGACAGCAGCCCCAGCATTTT. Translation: CASSPWGQQPQHF.

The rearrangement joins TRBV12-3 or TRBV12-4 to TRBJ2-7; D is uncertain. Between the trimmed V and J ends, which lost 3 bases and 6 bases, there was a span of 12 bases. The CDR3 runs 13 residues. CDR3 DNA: TGTGCCAGCAGTTTTAGCCCTCTGGGCGAGCAGTACTTC. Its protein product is CASSFSPLGEQYF.

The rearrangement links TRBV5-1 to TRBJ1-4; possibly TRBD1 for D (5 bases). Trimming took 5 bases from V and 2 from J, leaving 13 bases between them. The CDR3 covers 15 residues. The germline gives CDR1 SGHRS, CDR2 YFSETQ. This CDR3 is CASRMTGTTNEKLFF. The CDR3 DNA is TGCGCCAGCAGAATGACCGGGACTACTAATGAAAAACTGTTTTTT.

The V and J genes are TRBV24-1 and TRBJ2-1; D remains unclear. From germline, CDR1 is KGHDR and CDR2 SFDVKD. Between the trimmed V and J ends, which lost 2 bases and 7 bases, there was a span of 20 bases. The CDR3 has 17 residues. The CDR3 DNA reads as TGTGCCACCAGTGATTCAAGCGACCAATTTTTTTCGAATGAGCAGTTCTTC. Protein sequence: CATSDSSDQFFSNEQFF.

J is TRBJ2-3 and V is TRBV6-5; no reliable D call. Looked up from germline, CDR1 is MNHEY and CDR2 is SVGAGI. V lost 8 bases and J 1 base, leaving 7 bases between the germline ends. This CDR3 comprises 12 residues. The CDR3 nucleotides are TGTGCCAGCCTGTCTGGCACAGATACGCAGTATTTT. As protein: CASLSGTDTQYF.

CDR3 coding DNA: TGTGCCAGCTCACCACCGGCCGTTTCTCCCAATGGCTACACCTTC. This encodes CASSPPAVSPNGYTF. The V call is TRBV18, the J call TRBJ1-2; D is undetermined. The V end was cut by 0 bases, the J end by 6 bases, with 14 bases between. Per the germline V gene, CDR1 is KGHSH and CDR2 is LQKENI. The CDR3 has 15 amino acids.

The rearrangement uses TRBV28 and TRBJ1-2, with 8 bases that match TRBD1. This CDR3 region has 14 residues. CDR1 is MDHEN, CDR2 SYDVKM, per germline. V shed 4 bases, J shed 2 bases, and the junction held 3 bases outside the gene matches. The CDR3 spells CASSSGQGNYGYTF. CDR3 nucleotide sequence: TGTGCCAGCAGTTCTGGACAGGGCAACTATGGCTACACCTTC.

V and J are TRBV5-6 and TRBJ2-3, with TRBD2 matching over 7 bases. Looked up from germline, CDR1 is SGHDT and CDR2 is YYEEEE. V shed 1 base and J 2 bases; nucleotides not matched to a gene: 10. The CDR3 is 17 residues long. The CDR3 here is CASSLRLLAGVTDTQYF. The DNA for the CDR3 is TGTGCCAGCAGCTTGAGGTTGTTGGCGGGAGTCACAGATACGCAGTATTTT.

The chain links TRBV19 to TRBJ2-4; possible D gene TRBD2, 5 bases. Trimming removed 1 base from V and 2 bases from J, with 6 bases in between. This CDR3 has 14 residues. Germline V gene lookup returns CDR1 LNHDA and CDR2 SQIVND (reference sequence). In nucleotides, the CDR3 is TGTGCCAGTAGTATAGGAGGGTCCAAAAACATTCAGTACTTC. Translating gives CASSIGGSKNIQYF. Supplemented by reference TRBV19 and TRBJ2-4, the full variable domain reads DGGITQSPKYLFRKEGQNVTLSCEQNLNHDAMYWYRQDPGQGLRLIYYSQIVNDFQKGDIAEGYSVSREKKESFPLTVTSAQKNPTAFYLCASSIGGSKNIQYFGAGTRLSVL.

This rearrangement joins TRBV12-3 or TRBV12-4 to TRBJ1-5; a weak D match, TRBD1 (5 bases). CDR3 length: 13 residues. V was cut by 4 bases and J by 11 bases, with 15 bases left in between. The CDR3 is CASSYELARAQHF. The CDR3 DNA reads TGTGCCAGCAGTTACGAATTGGCCAGGGCCCAGCATTTT.

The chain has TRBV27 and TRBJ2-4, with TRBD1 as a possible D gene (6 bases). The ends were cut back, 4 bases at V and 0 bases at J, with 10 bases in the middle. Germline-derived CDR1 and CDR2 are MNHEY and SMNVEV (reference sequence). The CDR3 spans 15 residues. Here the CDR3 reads CASSSGGAAKNIQYF. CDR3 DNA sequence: TGTGCCAGCAGTTCTGGGGGCGCAGCCAAAAACATTCAGTACTTC.

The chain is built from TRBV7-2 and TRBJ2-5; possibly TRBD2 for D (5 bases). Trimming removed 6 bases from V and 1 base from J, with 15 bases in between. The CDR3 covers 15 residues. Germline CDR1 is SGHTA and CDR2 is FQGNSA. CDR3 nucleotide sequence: TGTGCCAGCAGGCCTCCGGGATCACCCCAAGAGACCCAGTACTTC. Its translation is CASRPPGSPQETQYF. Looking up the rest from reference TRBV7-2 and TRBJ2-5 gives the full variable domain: GAGVSQSPSNKVTEKGKDVELRCDPISGHTALYWYRQSLGQGLEFLIYFQGNSAPDKSGLPSDRFSAERTGGSVSTLTIQRTQQEDSAVYLCASRPPGSPQETQYFGPGTRLLVL.

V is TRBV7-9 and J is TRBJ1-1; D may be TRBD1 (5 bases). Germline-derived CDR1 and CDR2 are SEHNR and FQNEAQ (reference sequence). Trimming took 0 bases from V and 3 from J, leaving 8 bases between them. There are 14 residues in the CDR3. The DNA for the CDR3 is TGTGCCAGCAGCTTAGCGTCAGGGTACACTGAAGCTTTCTTT. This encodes CASSLASGYTEAFF.

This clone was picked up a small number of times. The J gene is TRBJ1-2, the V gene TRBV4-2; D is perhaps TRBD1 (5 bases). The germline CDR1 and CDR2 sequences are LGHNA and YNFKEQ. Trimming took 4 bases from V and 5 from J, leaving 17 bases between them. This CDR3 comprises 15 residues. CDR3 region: CASSPPSPGLYGYTF. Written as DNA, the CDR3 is TGTGCCAGCAGCCCACCCTCGCCAGGGCTTTATGGCTACACCTTC.

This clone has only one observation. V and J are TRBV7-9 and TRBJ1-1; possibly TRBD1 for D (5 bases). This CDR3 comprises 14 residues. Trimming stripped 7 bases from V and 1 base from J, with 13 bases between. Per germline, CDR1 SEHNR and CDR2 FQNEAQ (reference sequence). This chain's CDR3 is CASTLQGGNTEAFF. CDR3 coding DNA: TGTGCCAGCACCCTCCAGGGTGGGAACACTGAAGCTTTCTTT. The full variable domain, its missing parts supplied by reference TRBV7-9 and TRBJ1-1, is DTGVSQNPRHKITKRGQNVTFRCDPISEHNRLYWYRQTLGQGPEFLTYFQNEAQLEKSRLLSDRFSAERPKGSFSTLEIQRTEQGDSAMYLCASTLQGGNTEAFFGQGTRLTVV.

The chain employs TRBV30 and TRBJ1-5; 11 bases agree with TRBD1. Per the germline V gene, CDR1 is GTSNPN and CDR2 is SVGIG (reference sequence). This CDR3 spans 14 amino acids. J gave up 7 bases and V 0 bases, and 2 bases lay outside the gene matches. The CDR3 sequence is CAWSVGQGGQPQHF. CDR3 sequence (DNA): TGTGCCTGGAGTGTGGGACAGGGGGGACAGCCCCAGCATTTT.

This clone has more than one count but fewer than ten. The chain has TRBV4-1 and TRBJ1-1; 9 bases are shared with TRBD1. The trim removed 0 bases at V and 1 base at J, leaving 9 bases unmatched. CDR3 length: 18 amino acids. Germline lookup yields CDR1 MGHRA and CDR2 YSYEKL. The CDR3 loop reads CASSQERGTGLRNTEAFF. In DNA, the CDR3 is TGCGCCAGCAGCCAAGAAAGGGGGACAGGGCTCCGGAACACTGAAGCTTTCTTT.

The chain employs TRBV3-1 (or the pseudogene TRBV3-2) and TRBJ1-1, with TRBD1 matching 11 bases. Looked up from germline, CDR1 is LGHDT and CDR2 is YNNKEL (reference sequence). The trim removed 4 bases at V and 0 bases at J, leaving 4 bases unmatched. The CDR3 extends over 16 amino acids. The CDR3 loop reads CASSPRDRGMNTEAFF. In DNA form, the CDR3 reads TGTGCCAGCAGCCCCCGGGACAGGGGGATGAACACTGAAGCTTTCTTT.

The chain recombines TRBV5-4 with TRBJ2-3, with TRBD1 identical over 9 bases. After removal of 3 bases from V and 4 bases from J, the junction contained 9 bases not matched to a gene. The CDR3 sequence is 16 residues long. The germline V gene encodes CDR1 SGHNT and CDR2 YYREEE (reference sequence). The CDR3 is CASSSLGQGSADTQYF. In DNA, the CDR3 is TGTGCCAGCAGCTCCCTAGGACAGGGGAGCGCAGATACGCAGTATTTT. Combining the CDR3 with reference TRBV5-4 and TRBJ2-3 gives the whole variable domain ETGVTQSPTHLIKTRGQQVTLRCSSQSGHNTVSWYQQALGQGPQFIFQYYREEENGRGNFPPRFSGLQFPNYSSELNVNALELDDSALYLCASSSLGQGSADTQYFGPGTRLTVL.

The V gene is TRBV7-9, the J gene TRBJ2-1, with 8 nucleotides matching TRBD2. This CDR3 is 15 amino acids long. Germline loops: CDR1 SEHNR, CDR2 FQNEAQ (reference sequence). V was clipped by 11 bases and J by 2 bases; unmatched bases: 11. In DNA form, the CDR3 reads TGTGCCGCCGGAGTCAAGGGACTAGCCTACAATGAGCAGTTCTTC. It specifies CAAGVKGLAYNEQFF. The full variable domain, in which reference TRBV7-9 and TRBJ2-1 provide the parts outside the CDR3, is DTGVSQNPRHKITKRGQNVTFRCDPISEHNRLYWYRQTLGQGPEFLTYFQNEAQLEKSRLLSDRFSAERPKGSFSTLEIQRTEQGDSAMYLCAAGVKGLAYNEQFFGPGTRLTVL.

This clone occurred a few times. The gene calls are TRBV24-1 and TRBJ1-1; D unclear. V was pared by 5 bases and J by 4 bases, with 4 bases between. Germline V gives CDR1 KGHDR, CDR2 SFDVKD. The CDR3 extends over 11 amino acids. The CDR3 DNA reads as TGTGCCACCAGTGGAGGCACTGAAGCTTTCTTT. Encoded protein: CATSGGTEAFF.

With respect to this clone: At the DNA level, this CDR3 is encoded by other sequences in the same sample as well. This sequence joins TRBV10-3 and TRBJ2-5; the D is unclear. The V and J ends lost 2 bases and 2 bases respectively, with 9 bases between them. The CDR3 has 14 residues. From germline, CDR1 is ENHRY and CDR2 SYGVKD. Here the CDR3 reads CAISEGQEQETQYF. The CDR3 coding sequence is TGTGCCATCAGTGAGGGGCAGGAACAAGAGACCCAGTACTTC.